This T cell receptor beta chain was profiled in a study of blood T cell repertoires in COVID-19. As for the study in general: Samples representing acute and convalescent COVID-19 were sourced from the United States, Italy and Spain. PBMCs, B-cell-depleted T cells, or T cells provided the cDNA or gDNA that made up the material.

V lost 0 bases and J 7 bases, leaving 10 bases between the germline ends. This CDR3 contains 15 residues. CDR1 SGHAT and CDR2 FQNNGV come from the germline V gene. In the original workflow: Reference gene primer amplification in the assay estimated nucleated cell counts. Data came from immunoSEQ multiplex PCR; TCRdb stores just in-frame clones and leaves some out. That table is the source of V, J and clone size, and D and trimming were worked out from the DNA. The data contain 100,000 or so clones, about 77% of them seen just once; the ten biggest clones take up roughly 31%. The V call is TRBV11-2, the J call TRBJ1-6; D might be TRBD1 (5 bases). Material: peripheral blood. The TCR was taken from an older man with active or convalescent COVID-19. CDR3 loop: CASSLETGGNSPLHF. CDR3 in DNA: TGTGCCAGCAGCTTAGAGACCGGGGGAAATTCACCCCTCCACTTT.